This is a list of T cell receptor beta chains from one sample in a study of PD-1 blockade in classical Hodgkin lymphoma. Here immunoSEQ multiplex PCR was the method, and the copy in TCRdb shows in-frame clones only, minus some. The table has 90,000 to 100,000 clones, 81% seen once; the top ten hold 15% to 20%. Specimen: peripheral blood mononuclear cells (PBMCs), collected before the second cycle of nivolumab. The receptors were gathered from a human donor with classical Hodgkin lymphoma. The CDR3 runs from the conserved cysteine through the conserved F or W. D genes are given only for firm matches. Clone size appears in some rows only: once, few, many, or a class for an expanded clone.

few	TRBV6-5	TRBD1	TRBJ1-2	TGTGCCAGCACCCGACCCGAGGGACAGGGCCATGGCTACACCTTC	CASTRPEGQGHGYTF
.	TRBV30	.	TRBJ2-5	TGTGCCTGGAGTGTAGGGGGGACGGAGACCCAGTACTTC	CAWSVGGTETQYF
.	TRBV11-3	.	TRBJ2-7	TGTGCCAGCAGCGATTCAGGAGTTGGTGAGCAGTACTTC	CASSDSGVGEQYF
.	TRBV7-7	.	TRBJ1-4	TGTGCCAGCAGCTTAGCGCGGGGGCTTAATGAAAAACTGTTTTTT	CASSLARGLNEKLFF
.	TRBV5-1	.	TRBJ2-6	TGCGCCAGCAGCTTGGTACGGGGAAAGAGGACTGGGGCCAACGTCCTGACTTTC	CASSLVRGKRTGANVLTF
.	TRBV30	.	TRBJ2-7	TGTGCCTGGAGTGTCGGCGGATTCGAGCAGTACTTC	CAWSVGGFEQYF
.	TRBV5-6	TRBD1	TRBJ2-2	TGTGCCAGCAGCCCCGCAGGAAGGCAGGGGGCCGGGGAGCTGTTTTTT	CASSPAGRQGAGELFF
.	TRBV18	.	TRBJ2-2	TGTGCCAGCTCACAGGTCCAGGACACCGGGGAGCTGTTTTTT	CASSQVQDTGELFF
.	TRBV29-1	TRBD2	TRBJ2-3	TGCAGCGTTGAAGGTTCTAGCGGGTCGGGCACAGATACGCAGTATTTT	CSVEGSSGSGTDTQYF
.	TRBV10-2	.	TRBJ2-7	TGCGCCAGCAGTGAGCGGACAGCCTACGAGCAGTACTTC	CASSERTAYEQYF
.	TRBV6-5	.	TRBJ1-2	TGTGCCAGCAGTAGGGGGGGTTATGGCTACACCTTC	CASSRGGYGYTF
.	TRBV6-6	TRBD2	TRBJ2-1	TGTGCCAGCAGTACCGGACTAGTGGGTGGCAATGAGCAGTTCTTC	CASSTGLVGGNEQFF
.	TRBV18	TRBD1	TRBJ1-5	TGTGCCAGCTCAGCGCTATCCGGGACAGGGAGGCGCGGCCAGCATTTT	CASSALSGTGRRGQHF
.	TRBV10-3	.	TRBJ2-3	TGTGCCATCAGTACTACAGGGCTCCGGGGTACGCAGTATTTT	CAISTTGLRGTQYF
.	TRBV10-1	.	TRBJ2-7	TGCGCCAGCATGGGCCTCTCCTACGAGCAGTACTTC	CASMGLSYEQYF
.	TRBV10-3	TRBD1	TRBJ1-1	TGTGCCATCCACTCTGGGACAGGGACGTCCACTGAAGCTTTCTTT	CAIHSGTGTSTEAFF
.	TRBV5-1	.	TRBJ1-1	TGCGCCAGCAGCTTGGATGGGGTCGGGAGCACTGAAGCTTTCTTT	CASSLDGVGSTEAFF
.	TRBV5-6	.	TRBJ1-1	TGTGCCAGCAGTAGGCAGATCACTGAAGCTTTCTTT	CASSRQITEAFF
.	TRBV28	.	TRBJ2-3	TGTGCCAGCAGTCCCCTGTCGGATACGCAGTATTTT	CASSPLSDTQYF
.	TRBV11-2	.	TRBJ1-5	TGTGCCAGCAGCTTATTTCCAGGGAGCAATCAGCCCCAGCATTTT	CASSLFPGSNQPQHF
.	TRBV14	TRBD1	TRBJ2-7	TGTGCCAGCAGCCAAAGGACAGGGGGGGCCTACGAGCAGTACTTC	CASSQRTGGAYEQYF
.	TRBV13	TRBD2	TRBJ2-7	TGTGCCAGCAGCTTGACGGGAGGGCCTCTTGACGAGCAGTACTTC	CASSLTGGPLDEQYF
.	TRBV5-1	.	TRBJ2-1	TGCGCCAGCAGCTTGGCCGTCATCGGGAGCGATGAGCAGTTCTTC	CASSLAVIGSDEQFF
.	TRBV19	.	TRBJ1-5	TGTGCCAGTAGTATACCTCGACGGGGCCTCAATCAGCCCCAGCATTTT	CASSIPRRGLNQPQHF
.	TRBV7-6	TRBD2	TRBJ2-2	TGTGCCAGCAGCTCCCCCTTTAGCGGGAAGGGCGGGGAGCTGTTTTTT	CASSSPFSGKGGELFF
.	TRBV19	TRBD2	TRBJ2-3	TGTGCCAGTAGTATTGGTCAGGGACTAGCGGGAGGGTCATTT	CASSIGQGLAGGSF
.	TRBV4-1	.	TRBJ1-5	TGCGCCAGCAGCCAAGAGGTTGGGGTAGGCAATCAGCCCCAGCATTTT	CASSQEVGVGNQPQHF
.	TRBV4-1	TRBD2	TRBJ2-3	TGCGCCAGCAGCCAACAGCGGGGACTAGCGGGGATCACAGATACGCAGTATTTT	CASSQQRGLAGITDTQYF
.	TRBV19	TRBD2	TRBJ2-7	TGTGCCAGTAGTATAGCCCCGGGAGGCTCCTACGAGCAGTACTTC	CASSIAPGGSYEQYF
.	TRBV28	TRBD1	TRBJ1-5	TGTGCCAGCAGTTTATGGGGACAGGGCCTCCAGCCCCAGCATTTT	CASSLWGQGLQPQHF
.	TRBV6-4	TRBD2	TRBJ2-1	TGTGCCAGCAGTGAAATGGGACTAGCGGGAACTCAGTTCTTC	CASSEMGLAGTQFF
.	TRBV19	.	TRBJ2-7	TGTGCCAGTAGTGCCAGGGGGGGTCCTTCCCTCTCCGAGCAGTACTTC	CASSARGGPSLSEQYF
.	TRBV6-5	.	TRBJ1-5	TGTGCCAGTACACGGGCCTATAGCAATCAGCCCCAGCATTTT	CASTRAYSNQPQHF
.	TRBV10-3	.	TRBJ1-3	TGTGCCATCAGTGGGGTTAACTCTGGAAACACCATATATTTT	CAISGVNSGNTIYF
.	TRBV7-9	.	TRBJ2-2	TGTGCCAGGACCCAAAACACCGGGGAGCTGTTTTTT	CARTQNTGELFF
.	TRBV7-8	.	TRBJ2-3	TGTGCCAGCAGCTTAGGTATGGTCTCAGGCACAGATACGCAGTATTTT	CASSLGMVSGTDTQYF
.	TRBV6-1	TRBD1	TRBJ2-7	TGTGCCAGCAGTGTTGGGACAGGCCCTTCCTACGAGCAGTACTTC	CASSVGTGPSYEQYF
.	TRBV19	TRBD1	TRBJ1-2	TGTGCCAGTAGTATGGACAGGTACTATGGCTACACCTTC	CASSMDRYYGYTF
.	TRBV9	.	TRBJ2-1	TGTGCCAGCAGCGTAGCCCGAGTAGGTGAGCAGTTCTTC	CASSVARVGEQFF
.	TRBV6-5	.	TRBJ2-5	TGTGCCAGCAGTCGAAACGGACTGCAAGAGACCCAGTACTTC	CASSRNGLQETQYF
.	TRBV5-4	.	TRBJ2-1	TGTGCCAGCAGCCCCGATGCATCGCCGGCGGCTGAGCAGTTCTTC	CASSPDASPAAEQFF
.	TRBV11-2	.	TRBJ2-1	TGTGCCAGCAGCCTCAGGGTCGGCTCCTACAATGAGCAGTTCTTC	CASSLRVGSYNEQFF
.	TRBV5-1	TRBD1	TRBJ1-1	TGCGCCAGCAGCTCCGACAGGGGGGACACTGAAGCTTTCTTT	CASSSDRGDTEAFF
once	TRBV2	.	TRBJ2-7	TGTGCCAGTCGCCCTAGGGACCGTAACTCCTACGAGCAGTACTTC	CASRPRDRNSYEQYF
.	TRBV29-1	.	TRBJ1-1	TGCAGCGTTAGTGAGAACACTGAAGCTTTCTTT	CSVSENTEAFF
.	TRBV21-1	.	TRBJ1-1	TGTGCCAGCAAGGCCGAAGCTTTCTTT	CASKAEAFF
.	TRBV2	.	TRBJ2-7	TGTGCCAGCAGATGGGCAGGAGACTACGAGCAGTACTTC	CASRWAGDYEQYF
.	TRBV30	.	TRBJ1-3	TGTGCCTGGAGTGTACGCCAGACCCCTAGCTCTGGAAACACCATATATTTT	CAWSVRQTPSSGNTIYF